The source of this T cell receptor beta chain is a study of cytomegalovirus exposure and HLA in healthy donors (dated by TCRdb to about 2017). The study in broad terms: An earlier analysis of fewer than 750 of the donors reported under 300 Gb of sequence data and 95 million to 120 million unique TCR beta sequences obtained from roughly 180 million T cells. An earlier analysis of approximately 500 of the donors applied high-throughput TCR beta sequencing to assess whether each TCR beta V gene segment acted as functional or pseudogenic. The aim of the study was to test whether cataloging public T cell receptors could identify signatures of past pathogen exposure. The study used immunosequencing to profile the T cell repertoires of 666 subjects and linked those repertoires to cytomegalovirus serostatus. A handful of DR-DQ haplotypes were handled as single units for association and clustering because linkage in the cohort was strong. About 280 gigabases of sequencing data and approximately 91 million unique TCR sequences made up an early release that covered roughly 670 HLA-typed donors. Rather than drawing on any new phenotypic data, the later analysis identified candidate immune exposures from TCR beta sequences and the way those sequences occurred across donors. On average, 235,054 unique TCR beta nucleotide sequences were sequenced per donor among a few hundred genotyped donors of the cohort, with around 19% of those sequences being non-productive. Every discovery cohort repertoire had been produced on one sequencing platform. Typing coverage differed by locus: A, B, C, DRB1 and DQB1 were typed in about 620-630 donors, DQA1 in 500 to 550, DPA1 in approximately 610, and DPB1 in approximately 450. HLA typing included class I and class II loci at four-digit resolution. In addition to the first cohort of approximately 670 subjects, a separate validation cohort of 120 different subjects was used. A later genetic analysis used genome-wide SNP genotypes for about three fifths of the 666 donors, treating that subset as a discovery cohort. Donor age, sex, ethnicity and CMV serostatus were compiled together with the repertoire data. To study patterns of TCR occurrence, a later analysis re-analyzed previously published TCR beta repertoires from more than 550 donors and added high-resolution HLA genotyping. Of the roughly 400 genotyped donors, 65% to 90% fell in the genetic ancestry cluster associated with self-reported Caucasian donors. High-throughput TCR immunosequencing, statistical association of individual TCRs with disease status, and machine learning were combined to predict cytomegalovirus infection status. Overall study outcomes, separate from this receptor: A few of the identified cytomegalovirus-associated TCR beta chains were confirmed in vitro to be specific for cytomegalovirus antigens. Correlated functional status among segregating V segments might be attributable to linkage disequilibrium, but an unknown experimental factor could not be ruled out. It was suggested by the authors that the approach could potentially be generalized to other disease states and immunological phenotypes. Compared with the 666-donor mean, donors in an Asian-associated ancestry cluster had fewer N-insertions in productive TCRs, according to a later genetic analysis. Sequencing depth was assumed to be roughly uniform across donors in the presence/absence analyses, though that assumption may not hold. A further reported finding was that TCR beta sequences accurately predicted the HLA-A and HLA-B alleles for most subjects in the first cohort. The study listed 164 TCR beta chains as associated with cytomegalovirus. Because the 87-base-pair reads could not distinguish some IMGT-functional V segments, including TRBV6-2 and TRBV6-3, those segments were excluded. The classifier was reported to diagnose cytomegalovirus status with high specificity and sensitivity in both the original cohort and the validation cohort. Most TCR sequences were seen in very few donors, while some public TCRs were found in many individuals. Because some donors lacked HLA typing at each locus, the association tests relied only on the typed subset. A later genetic analysis associated a missense DCLRE1C variant with V-gene and J-gene trimming of TCR beta chains, and an independent cohort replicated the association. In an earlier analysis of about 600 of the donors, most TCR beta V segments appeared in productive rearrangements about 90% or about 30% of the time, broadly matching IMGT annotations. In a later analysis, most CMV-associated TCR beta chains were found to appear HLA-restricted, with HLA associations seemingly driven largely by CMV exposure. A cluster of highly shared sequence variants was judged likely to be a technical artifact of the sequencing pipeline. When HLA alleles, especially DR and DQ, strongly co-occurred, TCR associations were difficult to assign to individual alleles. A later analysis associated 16,951 TCR beta sequences with specific HLA alleles at a false discovery rate of 0.05. The cohort was sequenced for TCR beta chains only, and without alpha or paired-chain data the features that could be detected were limited. Several of the top co-occurrence clusters appeared to be linked to parvovirus B19, influenza, CMV and Epstein-Barr virus, according to a later analysis. A later analysis found that TCR association rates varied across HLA loci, with DRB1 alleles showing the most associated TCRs and HLA-C alleles the fewest. Immune exposure information for the cohort was limited to CMV serostatus. In a later analysis, HLA-associated TCR beta chains were found to be more clonally expanded and to have lower generation probabilities than equally common non-associated chains. Fewer than 20 rarely observed V segments, including chromosome 9 orphons, were excluded from the earlier analysis of approximately 500 of the donors because counts were too low.

The cohort comprised hundreds of healthy bone marrow donors. At the time of sampling, all cohort members were nominally healthy, though unrecorded immune exposures were likely present. The donor was CMV seropositive and belonged to the group of a few hundred seropositive cohort members. Every donor gave a peripheral blood sample, and the peripheral blood mononuclear cells from that sample were used for TCR beta sequencing. Genomic DNA was extracted from the blood cell samples with the Qiagen DNeasy Blood Extraction Kit. Worth noting for this clone: Its antigen remains undetermined. The record has no base qualities; no much larger clone is one base away.

Libraries were made using the immunoSEQ multiplex PCR assay. The multiplex PCR relied on a mix of 60 forward primers for TCR Vbeta segments and 13 reverse primers for TCR Jbeta segments. The CDR3 region of rearranged TCR beta genes was amplified from genomic DNA with a multiplex PCR assay. The Illumina HiSeq System was used to sequence the amplified TCR beta libraries as 87-base-pair reads. Turning to the authors' computational methods: Across the 600 to 700 repertoires, a later analysis counted tens of millions of unique TCR beta chains, around 11 million of which were shared by at least two donors. Raw reads were error-corrected and collapsed into unique sequences with a nearest-neighbor algorithm that merged closely related sequences to remove PCR and sequencing errors. CDR3 sequences were aligned to IMGT reference sequences to assign V, D and J gene segments. For a sequence to be retained, a match of at least six nucleotides to both a V gene segment and a J gene segment was required. A rearrangement was called productive if the CDR3 had no stop codons and remained in frame with V and J, and every other rearrangement was called non-productive. CDR3 was defined according to IMGT convention as the region running from the second conserved V-encoded cysteine to the conserved J-encoded phenylalanine. The earlier analysis of some 580 of the donors excluded any sequence lacking an unambiguous match to a single V gene segment. An earlier analysis of a few hundred of the donors classified V segments as functional when productive rearrangements were above 56.7% and as segregating when the standard deviation between donors was above 5%. A statistical classification framework was developed to diagnose cytomegalovirus status using the catalog of TCR beta chain sequences. In a later analysis, TCR nucleotide sequences were compared against IMGT/GENE-DB human TR gene sequences so that V and J genes could be assigned. The TCRdist pipeline was used in a later analysis to assign CDR3 sequences and most-parsimonious VDJ recombination scenarios. In a later analysis, each TCR beta chain was defined by its CDR3 amino acid sequence together with its V-gene family, and reads without a unique V-gene family were excluded. A later analysis removed several hundred highly shared, low-generation-probability nucleotide sequences to deal with suspected cross-contamination and a sequencing artifact. In a later analysis, a clonal expansion index was calculated for each public chain from normalized within-repertoire ranks of inferred template counts. A later analysis computed generation probabilities with a VDJ recombination model fitted to out-of-frame rearrangements, and checked the results against IGoR. Hypergeometric tests were used in a later analysis to score TCR-TCR, TCR-HLA and TCR-CMV co-occurrence, with a repertoire-size bias correction applied to the TCR pairs. A later analysis estimated false discovery rates by permuting HLA or CMV assignments 20 times. A later analysis grouped co-occurring TCRs with DBSCAN, adding TCRdist sequence similarity when clustering within HLA-allele-positive subsets. Repertoires with fewer than 30,000 or more than 120,000 public chains, plus five repertoires with anomalous nucleotide sharing, were excluded from co-occurrence clustering. In its TCRdb copy, this immuneACCESS table keeps in-frame sequences only and misses some clones. Where compared with another copy, unresolved V genes explain less than half of these, and the others have no known cause. V, J and clone size are taken as reported in that table, and D and trimming were inferred from the DNA itself. This sample has under 150,000 clones in its table, and approximately 72% of those were observed once. Approximately 9.1% of the sample is in the top ten clones.

From a lookup of the germline V gene, CDR1 and CDR2 are SGHTA and FQGNSA. The CDR3 covers 15 residues, taking in both the cysteine and the phenylalanine. The DNA shown is the 45-base CDR3, in frame from base 1. V and J are trimmed by 7 bases and 2 bases, and the gene matches miss 10 bases of the junction. The chain was built from TRBV7-2 and TRBJ2-7, with 8 bases in between that match TRBD1. The sample was PBMCs. This clonotype was obtained from a woman aged 45-65 years in good health and CMV-seropositive. This receptor carries the CDR3 CASTISPGQAYEQYF. The nucleotides are TGTGCCAGCACCATATCCCCGGGACAGGCCTACGAGCAGTACTTC.